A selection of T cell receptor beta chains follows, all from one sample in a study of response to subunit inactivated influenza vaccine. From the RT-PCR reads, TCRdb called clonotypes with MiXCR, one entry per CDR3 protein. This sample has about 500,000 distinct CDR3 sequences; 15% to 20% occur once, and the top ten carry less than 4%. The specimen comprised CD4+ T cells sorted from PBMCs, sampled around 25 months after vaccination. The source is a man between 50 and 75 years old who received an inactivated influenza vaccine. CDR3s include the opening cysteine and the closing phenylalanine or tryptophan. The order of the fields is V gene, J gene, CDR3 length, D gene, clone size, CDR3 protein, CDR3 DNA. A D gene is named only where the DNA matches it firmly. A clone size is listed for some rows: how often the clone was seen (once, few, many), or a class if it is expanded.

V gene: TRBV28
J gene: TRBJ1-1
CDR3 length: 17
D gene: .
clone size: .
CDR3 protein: CASSSQGRGLGNTEAFF
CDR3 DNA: TGTGCCAGCAGTTCCCAAGGCAGGGGACTAGGGAACACTGAAGCTTTCTTT

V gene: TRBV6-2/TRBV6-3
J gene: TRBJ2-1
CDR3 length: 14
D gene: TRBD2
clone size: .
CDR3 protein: CASTGGTTYNEQFF
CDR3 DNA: TGTGCCAGCACGGGGGGGACTACCTACAATGAGCAGTTCTTC

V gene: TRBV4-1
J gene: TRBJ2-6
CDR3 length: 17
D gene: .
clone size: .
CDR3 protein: CASSQGIRGSGANVLTF
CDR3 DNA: TGCGCCAGCAGCCAAGGAATCAGGGGCTCTGGGGCCAACGTCCTGACTTTC

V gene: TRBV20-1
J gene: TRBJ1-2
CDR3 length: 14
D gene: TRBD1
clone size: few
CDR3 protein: CSARPPTGSYGYTF
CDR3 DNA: TGCAGTGCTAGACCCCCGACAGGGTCCTATGGCTACACCTTC

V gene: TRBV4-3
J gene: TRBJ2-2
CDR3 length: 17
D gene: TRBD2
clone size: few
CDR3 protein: CASSQGNSGRNTGELFF
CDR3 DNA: TGCGCCAGCAGCCAAGGAAATAGCGGGAGGAACACCGGGGAGCTGTTTTTT

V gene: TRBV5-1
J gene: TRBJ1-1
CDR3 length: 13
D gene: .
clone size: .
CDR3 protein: CASSQQGNTEAFF
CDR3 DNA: TGCGCCAGCAGCCAGCAGGGGAACACTGAAGCTTTCTTT

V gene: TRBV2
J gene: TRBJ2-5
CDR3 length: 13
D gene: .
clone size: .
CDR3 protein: CASSGGHEETQYF
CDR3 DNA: TGTGCCAGCAGTGGGGGCCACGAAGAGACCCAGTACTTC

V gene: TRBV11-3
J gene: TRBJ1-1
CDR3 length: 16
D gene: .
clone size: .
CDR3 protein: CASSPDGPGVNTEAFF
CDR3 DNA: TGTGCCAGCAGCCCGGACGGCCCGGGGGTGAACACTGAAGCTTTCTTT

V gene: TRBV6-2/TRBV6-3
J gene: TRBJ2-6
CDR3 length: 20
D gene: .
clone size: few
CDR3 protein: CASSYSRDRLGSRGANVLTF
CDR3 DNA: TGTGCCAGCAGTTACTCGAGGGACAGACTAGGATCGCGTGGGGCCAACGTCCTGACTTTC

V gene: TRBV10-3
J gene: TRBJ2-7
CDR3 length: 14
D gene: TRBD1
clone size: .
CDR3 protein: CAISGTGVIYEQYF
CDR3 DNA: TGTGCCATCAGTGGGACAGGGGTTATCTACGAGCAGTACTTC

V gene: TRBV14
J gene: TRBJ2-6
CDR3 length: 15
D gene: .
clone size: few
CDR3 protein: CASSQVRAGANVLTF
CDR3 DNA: TGTGCCAGCAGCCAAGTCAGGGCTGGGGCCAACGTCCTGACTTTC

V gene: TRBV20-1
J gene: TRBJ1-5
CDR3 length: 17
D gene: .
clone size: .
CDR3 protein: CSASPGWVTTLNQPQHF
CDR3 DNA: TGCAGTGCTAGCCCAGGGTGGGTAACAACGTTAAATCAGCCCCAGCATTTT

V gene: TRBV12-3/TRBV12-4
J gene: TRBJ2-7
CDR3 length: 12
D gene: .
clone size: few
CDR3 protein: CASRGTGSEQYF
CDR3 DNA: TGTGCCAGCAGGGGTACAGGGTCCGAGCAGTACTTC

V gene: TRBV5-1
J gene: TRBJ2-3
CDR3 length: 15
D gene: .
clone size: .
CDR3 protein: CASTRGGTSTDTQYF
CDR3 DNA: TGCGCCAGCACCCGGGGTGGAACCAGCACAGATACGCAGTATTTT

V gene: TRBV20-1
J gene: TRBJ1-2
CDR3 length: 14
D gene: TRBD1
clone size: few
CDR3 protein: CSAEKGQALYGYTF
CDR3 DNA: TGCAGTGCTGAGAAGGGACAGGCCCTCTATGGCTACACCTTC

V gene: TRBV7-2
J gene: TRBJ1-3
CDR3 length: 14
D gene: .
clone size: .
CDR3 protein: CASRKGGSGNTIYF
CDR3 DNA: TGTGCCAGCCGAAAAGGGGGCTCTGGAAACACCATATATTTT

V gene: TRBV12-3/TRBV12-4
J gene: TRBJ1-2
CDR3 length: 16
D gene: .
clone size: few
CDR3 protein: CASSAGALPTNYGYTF
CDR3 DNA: TGTGCCAGCAGTGCAGGGGCGCTACCCACTAACTATGGCTACACCTTC

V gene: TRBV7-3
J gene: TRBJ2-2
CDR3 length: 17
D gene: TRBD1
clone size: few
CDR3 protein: CASSFYGTGANTGELFF
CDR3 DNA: TGTGCCAGCAGCTTCTATGGGACAGGGGCCAACACCGGGGAGCTGTTTTTT

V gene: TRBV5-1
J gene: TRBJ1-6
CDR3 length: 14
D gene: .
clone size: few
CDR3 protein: CASSFRGVNSPLHF
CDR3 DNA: TGCGCCAGCAGCTTCCGAGGGGTTAATTCACCCCTCCACTTT

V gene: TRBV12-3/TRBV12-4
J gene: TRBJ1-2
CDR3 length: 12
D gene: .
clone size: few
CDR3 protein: CASSRPTTGYTF
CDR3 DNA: TGTGCCAGCAGCCGTCCAACGACTGGCTACACCTTC

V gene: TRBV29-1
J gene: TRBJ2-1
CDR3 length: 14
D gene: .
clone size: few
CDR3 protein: CSESSRGEYNEQFF
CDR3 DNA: TGCAGCGAATCTTCTAGGGGAGAGTACAATGAGCAGTTCTTC

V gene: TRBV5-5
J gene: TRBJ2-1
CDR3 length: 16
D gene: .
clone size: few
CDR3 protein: CASTLRRGNIDGEQFF
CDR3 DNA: TGTGCCAGCACCCTGCGACGAGGTAATATAGATGGTGAGCAGTTCTTC

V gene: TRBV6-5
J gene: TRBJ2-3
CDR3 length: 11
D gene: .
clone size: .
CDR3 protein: CASSSRTAQYF
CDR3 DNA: TGTGCCAGCAGTTCGCGCACGGCGCAGTATTTT

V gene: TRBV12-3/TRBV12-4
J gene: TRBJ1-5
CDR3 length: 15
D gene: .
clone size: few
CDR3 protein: CASSYGGLGNQPQHF
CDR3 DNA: TGTGCCAGCAGTTATGGGGGGCTGGGCAATCAGCCCCAGCATTTT

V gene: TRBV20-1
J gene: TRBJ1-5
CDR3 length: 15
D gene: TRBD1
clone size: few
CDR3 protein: CSARRQGAGNQPQHF
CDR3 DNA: TGCAGTGCTAGACGACAGGGGGCTGGCAATCAGCCCCAGCATTTT

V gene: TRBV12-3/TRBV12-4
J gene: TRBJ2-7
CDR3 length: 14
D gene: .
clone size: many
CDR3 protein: CASSLAGTSYEQYF
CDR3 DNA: TGTGCCAGCAGCCTTGCCGGGACTTCATACGAGCAGTACTTC

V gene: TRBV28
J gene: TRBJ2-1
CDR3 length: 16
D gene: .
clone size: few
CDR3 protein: CANYLPSSFSYNEQFF
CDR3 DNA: TGTGCCAACTACCTCCCCTCTAGCTTCTCCTACAATGAGCAGTTCTTC

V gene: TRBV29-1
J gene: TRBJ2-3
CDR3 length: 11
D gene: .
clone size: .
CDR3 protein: CSVTPGDTQYF
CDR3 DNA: TGCAGCGTCACACCCGGGGATACGCAGTATTTT

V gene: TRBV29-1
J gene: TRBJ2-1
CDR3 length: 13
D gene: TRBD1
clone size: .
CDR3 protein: CSVRGLSYNEQFF
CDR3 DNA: TGCAGCGTCAGGGGGTTATCCTACAATGAGCAGTTCTTC

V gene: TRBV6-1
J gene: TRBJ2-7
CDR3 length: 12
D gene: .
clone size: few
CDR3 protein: CATSEGVYEQYF
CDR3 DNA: TGTGCCACCTCTGAGGGGGTCTACGAGCAGTACTTC

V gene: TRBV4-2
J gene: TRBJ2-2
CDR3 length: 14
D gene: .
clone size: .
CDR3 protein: CASSQDRDTGELFF
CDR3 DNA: TGTGCCAGCAGCCAAGATAGGGACACCGGGGAGCTGTTTTTT

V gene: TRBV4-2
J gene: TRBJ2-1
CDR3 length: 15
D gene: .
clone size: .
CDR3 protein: CASSQDPTRNNEQFF
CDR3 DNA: TGTGCCAGCAGCCAAGATCCCACTAGAAACAATGAGCAGTTCTTC

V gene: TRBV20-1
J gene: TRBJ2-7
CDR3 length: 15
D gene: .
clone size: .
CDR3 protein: CSARDGGRSTKEQYF
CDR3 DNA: TGCAGTGCTAGAGATGGGGGGCGCTCAACGAAAGAGCAGTACTTC

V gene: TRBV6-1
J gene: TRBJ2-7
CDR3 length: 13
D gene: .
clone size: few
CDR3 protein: CASSRDTNYEQYF
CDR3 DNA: TGTGCCAGCAGCCGGGACACCAACTACGAGCAGTACTTC

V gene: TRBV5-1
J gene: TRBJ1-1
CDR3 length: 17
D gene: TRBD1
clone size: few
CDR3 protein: CASRRGQGLWSNTEAFF
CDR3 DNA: TGCGCCAGCAGACGGGGACAGGGATTATGGTCGAACACTGAAGCTTTCTTT

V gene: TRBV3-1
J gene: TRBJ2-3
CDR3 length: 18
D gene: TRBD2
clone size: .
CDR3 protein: CASSRRDLEGGPGDTQYF
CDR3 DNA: TGTGCCAGCAGCCGAAGAGATTTAGAGGGAGGGCCTGGGGATACGCAGTATTTT

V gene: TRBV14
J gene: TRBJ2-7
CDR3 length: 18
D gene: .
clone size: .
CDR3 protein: CASSQGGTSGPGYYEQYF
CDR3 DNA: TGTGCCAGCAGCCAAGGTGGGACATCTGGGCCGGGATACTACGAGCAGTACTTC

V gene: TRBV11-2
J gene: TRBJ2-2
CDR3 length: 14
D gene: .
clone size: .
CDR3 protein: CASSFKQGGGELFF
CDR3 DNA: TGTGCCAGCAGCTTCAAACAGGGTGGCGGGGAGCTGTTTTTT

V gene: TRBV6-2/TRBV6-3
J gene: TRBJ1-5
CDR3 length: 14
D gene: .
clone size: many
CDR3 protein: CASSNPGTLGPQHF
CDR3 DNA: TGTGCCAGCAGTAACCCCGGGACCCTGGGGCCCCAGCATTTT

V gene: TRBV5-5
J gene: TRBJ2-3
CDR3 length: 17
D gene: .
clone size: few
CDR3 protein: CASSWGGGTGATDTQYF
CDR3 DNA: TGTGCCAGCAGCTGGGGAGGGGGGACAGGAGCCACAGATACGCAGTATTTT

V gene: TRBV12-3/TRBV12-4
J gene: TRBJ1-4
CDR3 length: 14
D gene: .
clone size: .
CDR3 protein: CASTGRDGNEKLFF
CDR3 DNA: TGTGCCAGCACGGGGAGGGATGGTAATGAAAAACTGTTTTTT